This record concerns one T cell receptor (beta chain) sequence. Its antigen is unknown. From the germline J gene comes the end of the CDR3, since the read stops 3 residues before it. The sample belongs to a study of T cells in women clearing cervical HPV infection (dated by TCRdb to between 2017 and 2018). Context from the whole study: The cases were approximately 23 women with histologically confirmed HPV16-related CIN3 or worse, and 2 of those women had invasive cancers. The controls were some 23 women whose single incident HPV16 infection cleared within 12 months with no development of precancer or cancer. Blood from cases was collected at the visit at which the lesion was first identified, whereas blood from controls was collected once infection was no longer detected. Among cases, blood sampling came a median of roughly 150 days after lesion detection, with an interquartile range of about 85 to 220 days. Since HLA typing was available for only a few women, HLA type could not be ruled out as a confounder. This exploratory proof-of-principle case-control study, nested within the Guanacaste HPV Natural History Study in Costa Rica, compared TCR repertoires among women with different cervical HPV16 outcomes. Cases were matched to controls by age within five years and by the year the sample was collected. Cases had a median age of about 34 years and controls had a median age of about 37, with no significant differences in baseline characteristics. The parent cohort enrolled 8,500 to 13,000 women aged 18 or older in Guanacaste, Costa Rica, during about 1992 to 1995 and followed them for more than 6 years. Quality controls consisted of five blinded duplicates per group, for a total of some 60 samples made up of roughly 50 participants and about ten replicates.

TCR beta CDR3 regions were amplified by multiplex PCR from an average of approximately 1.3 ug genomic DNA per sample using the immunoSEQ assay. Primer bias was corrected in the assay by using a complete synthetic TCR repertoire to establish an amplification baseline. Amplicons were sequenced on the Illumina platform. The paper's processing steps were these. Error correction of the sequences involved clustering with frequency ratios plus a modified nearest-neighbor algorithm, after which the sequences were analyzed in the immunoSEQ Analyzer using IMGT gene definitions. At each rarefaction depth, TCR richness and evenness were averaged over 20 rarefaction repeats, and samples with fewer sequences than the depth were excluded. Wilcoxon rank sum tests with FDR correction were used to compare V, D and J gene relative abundances between the groups. Blinded duplicates gave an intraclass correlation of over 90% for TCR richness and an average of around 83% across over 65 gene segments. This is the immuneACCESS table as TCRdb keeps it, with only in-frame sequences that have V and J called. A part of the clones is gone; compared with another copy, unresolved V genes explain less than half, and the rest is unexplained. V, J and clone size reflect that table, while D and trimming were determined from the DNA. This sample's table has entries for about 20,000 clones. The top ten clones comprise over 5% of the sample.

Every participant had a single incident cervical HPV16 infection, and prevalent HPV16 infections were excluded. Cervical HPV DNA was detected with MY09/MY11 PCR, and genotyping was done with dot-blot hybridization. Roughly 16 mL of heparinized blood were centrifuged, and the buffy coat was split into aliquots, frozen at -30 degrees C, and then kept at -80 degrees C. QIAGEN kits were used to extract genomic DNA from buffy coat specimens. The investigation overall reported the following: Random forest classifiers combining richness and V gene abundances distinguished cases from controls with an estimated AUC of approximately 0.8. TCR repertoire richness was significantly higher in CIN3+ cases than in controls across sequencing depths, while evenness did not differ. Lower TRBV6-7 relative abundance was observed in cases than in controls (around 0.11% versus 0.15%; Bonferroni P = 0.0008). Because of the cross-sectional design, the study could not determine whether the associations came before infection or resulted from infection, and neither effector/memory subsets nor HPV-specific T cells were isolated. Because the number of T cells per sample was unknown, the richness differences could reflect varying T-cell content rather than repertoire biology.

Reading from cysteine to phenylalanine, the CDR3 counts 15 amino acids. Of the CDR3's DNA, 36 bases were read; they are in frame from base 1. The germline V and J ends show losses of 4 bases and 2 bases respectively, and no gene match explains 6 bases of the junction. Reading the germline V gene gives CDR1 MRHNA and CDR2 SNTAGT. The chain employs TRBV6-4 and TRBJ2-3; 7 central nucleotides agree with TRBD2. Sequencing used blood buffy coat. This clonotype originated in a woman aged 18 to 69 with a cervical HPV16 infection that either progressed to CIN3+ or cleared (not recorded which). Partial CDR3 DNA: TGTGCCAGCAGTGTTTCCAGCGGGGTCACAGATACG. It codes for CASSVSSGVTDT. The entire CDR3 sequence reads CASSVSSGVTDTQYF.